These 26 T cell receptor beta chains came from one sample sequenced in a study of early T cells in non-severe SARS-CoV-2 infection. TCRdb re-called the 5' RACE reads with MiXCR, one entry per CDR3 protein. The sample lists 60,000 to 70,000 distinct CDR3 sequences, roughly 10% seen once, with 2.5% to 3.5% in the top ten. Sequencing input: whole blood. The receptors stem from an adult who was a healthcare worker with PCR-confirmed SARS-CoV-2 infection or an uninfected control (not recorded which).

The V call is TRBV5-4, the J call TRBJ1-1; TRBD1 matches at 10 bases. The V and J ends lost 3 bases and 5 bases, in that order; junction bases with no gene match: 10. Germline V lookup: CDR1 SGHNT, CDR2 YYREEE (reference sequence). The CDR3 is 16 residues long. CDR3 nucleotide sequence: TGTGCCAGCAGCTCGGGACAGGGGTCGGGCCGAACTGAAGCTTTCTTT. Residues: CASSSGQGSGRTEAFF.

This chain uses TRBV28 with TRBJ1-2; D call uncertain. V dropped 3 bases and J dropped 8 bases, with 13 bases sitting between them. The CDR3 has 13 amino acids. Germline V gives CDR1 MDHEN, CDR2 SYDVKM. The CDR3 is CASSLTETQGYTF. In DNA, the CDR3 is TGTGCCAGCAGTTTGACGGAAACTCAGGGCTACACCTTC.

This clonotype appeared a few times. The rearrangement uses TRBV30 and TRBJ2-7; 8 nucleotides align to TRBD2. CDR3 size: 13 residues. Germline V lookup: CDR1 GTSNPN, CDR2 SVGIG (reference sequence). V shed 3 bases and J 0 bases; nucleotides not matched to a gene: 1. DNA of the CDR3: TGTGCCTGGAGAGCGGGAGCCTCCTACGAGCAGTACTTC. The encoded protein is CAWRAGASYEQYF.

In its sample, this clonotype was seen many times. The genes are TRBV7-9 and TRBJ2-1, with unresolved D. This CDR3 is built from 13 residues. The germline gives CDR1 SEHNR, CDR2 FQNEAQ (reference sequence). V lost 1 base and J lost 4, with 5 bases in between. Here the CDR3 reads CASSLGSYNEQFF. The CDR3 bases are TGTGCCAGCAGCTTAGGATCTTACAATGAGCAGTTCTTC. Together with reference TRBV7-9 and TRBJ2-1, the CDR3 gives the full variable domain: DTGVSQNPRHKITKRGQNVTFRCDPISEHNRLYWYRQTLGQGPEFLTYFQNEAQLEKSRLLSDRFSAERPKGSFSTLEIQRTEQGDSAMYLCASSLGSYNEQFFGPGTRLTVL.

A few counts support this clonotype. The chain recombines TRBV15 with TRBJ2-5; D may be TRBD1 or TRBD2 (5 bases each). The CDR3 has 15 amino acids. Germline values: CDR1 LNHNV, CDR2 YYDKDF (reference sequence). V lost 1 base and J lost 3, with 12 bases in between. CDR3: CATSRATGRKETQYF. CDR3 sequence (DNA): TGTGCCACCAGCAGAGCCACGGGACGAAAAGAGACCCAGTACTTC.

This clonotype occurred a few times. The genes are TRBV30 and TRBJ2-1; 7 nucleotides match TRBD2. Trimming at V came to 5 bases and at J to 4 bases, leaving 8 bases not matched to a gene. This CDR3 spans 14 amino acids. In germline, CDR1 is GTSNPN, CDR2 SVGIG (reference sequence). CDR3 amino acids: CAWSRSGVYNEQFF. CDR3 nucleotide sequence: TGTGCCTGGTCGCGGAGCGGGGTTTACAATGAGCAGTTCTTC.

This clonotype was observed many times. The CDR3 nucleotides read TGTGCCAGCAGCTTAGAAACTAGACCATACAATGAGCAGTTCTTC. Translating it yields CASSLETRPYNEQFF. The chain couples TRBV7-3 to TRBJ2-1; maybe TRBD2 (5 bases). This CDR3 is 15 amino acids long. Trimming stripped 2 bases from V and 4 bases from J, with 12 bases between. CDR1 is SGHTA, CDR2 FQGTGA, per germline.

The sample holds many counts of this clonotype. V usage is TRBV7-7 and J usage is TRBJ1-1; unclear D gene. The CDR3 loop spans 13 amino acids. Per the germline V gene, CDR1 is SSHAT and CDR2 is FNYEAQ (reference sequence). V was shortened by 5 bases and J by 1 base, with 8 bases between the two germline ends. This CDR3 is CASSQGWNTEAFF. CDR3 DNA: TGTGCCAGCAGCCAAGGATGGAACACTGAAGCTTTCTTT.

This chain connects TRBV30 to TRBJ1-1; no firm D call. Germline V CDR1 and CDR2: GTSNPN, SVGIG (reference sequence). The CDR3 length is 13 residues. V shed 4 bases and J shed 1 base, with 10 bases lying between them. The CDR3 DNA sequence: TGTGCCTGGACCTCCTGGGCGAACACTGAAGCTTTCTTT. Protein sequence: CAWTSWANTEAFF.

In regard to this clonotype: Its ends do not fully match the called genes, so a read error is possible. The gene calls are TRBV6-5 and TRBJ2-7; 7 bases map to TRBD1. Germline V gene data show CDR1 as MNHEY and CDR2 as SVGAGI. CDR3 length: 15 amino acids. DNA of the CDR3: TGTGCCAGCAGCTTCGACAGGGACCTGTCCTACGAGCGGTACTTC. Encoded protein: CASSFDRDLSYERYF.

The CDR3 nucleotides read TGTGCCAGCAGTCACGGGACTAGCGGGGATACGCAGTATTTT. It translates to CASSHGTSGDTQYF. V and J are TRBV6-6 and TRBJ2-3; 12 bases agree with TRBD2. CDR3 length: 14 residues. Germline assignment: CDR1 MNHNY and CDR2 SVGAGI (reference sequence). With V trimmed by 5 bases and J by 6 bases, 3 bases remained unmatched.

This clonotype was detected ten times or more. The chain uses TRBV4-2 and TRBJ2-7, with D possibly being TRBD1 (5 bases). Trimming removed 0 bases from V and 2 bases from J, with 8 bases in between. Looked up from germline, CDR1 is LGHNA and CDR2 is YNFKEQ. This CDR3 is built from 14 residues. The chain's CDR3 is CASSQDRETYEQYF. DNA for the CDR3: TGTGCCAGCAGCCAAGACAGGGAAACCTACGAGCAGTACTTC.

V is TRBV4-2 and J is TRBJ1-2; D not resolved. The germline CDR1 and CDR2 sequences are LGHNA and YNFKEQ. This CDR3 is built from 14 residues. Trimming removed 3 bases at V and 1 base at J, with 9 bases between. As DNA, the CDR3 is TGTGCCAGCAGCCAGGCCGGGAATAACTATGGCTACACCTTC. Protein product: CASSQAGNNYGYTF.

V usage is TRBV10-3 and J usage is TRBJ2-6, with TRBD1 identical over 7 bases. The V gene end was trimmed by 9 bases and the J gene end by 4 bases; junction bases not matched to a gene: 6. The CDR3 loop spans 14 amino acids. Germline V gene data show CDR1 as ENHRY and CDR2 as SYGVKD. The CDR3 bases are TGTGCCATACCCGGACAGGAAGGGGCCAACGTCCTGACTTTC. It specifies CAIPGQEGANVLTF.

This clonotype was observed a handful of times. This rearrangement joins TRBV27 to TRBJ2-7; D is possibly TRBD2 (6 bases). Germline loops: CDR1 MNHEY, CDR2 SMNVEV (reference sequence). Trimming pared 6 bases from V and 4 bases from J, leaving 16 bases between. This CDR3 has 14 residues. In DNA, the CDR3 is TGTGCCAGCAGCCCATTCGGGGGAAGGTACGAGCAGTACTTC. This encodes CASSPFGGRYEQYF.

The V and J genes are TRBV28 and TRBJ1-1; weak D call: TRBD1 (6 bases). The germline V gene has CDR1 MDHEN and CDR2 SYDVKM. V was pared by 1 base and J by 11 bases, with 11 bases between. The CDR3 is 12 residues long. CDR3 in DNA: TGTGCCAGCAGTTTATCGGCAGGGGCGGCTTTCTTT. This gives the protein CASSLSAGAAFF.

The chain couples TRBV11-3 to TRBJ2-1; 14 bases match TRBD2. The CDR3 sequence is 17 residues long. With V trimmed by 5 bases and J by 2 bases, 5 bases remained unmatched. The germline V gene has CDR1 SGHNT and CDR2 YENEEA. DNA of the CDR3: TGTGCCAGCAGCCAAGGGACTAGCGGGAGCACCTACAATGAGCAGTTCTTC. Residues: CASSQGTSGSTYNEQFF.

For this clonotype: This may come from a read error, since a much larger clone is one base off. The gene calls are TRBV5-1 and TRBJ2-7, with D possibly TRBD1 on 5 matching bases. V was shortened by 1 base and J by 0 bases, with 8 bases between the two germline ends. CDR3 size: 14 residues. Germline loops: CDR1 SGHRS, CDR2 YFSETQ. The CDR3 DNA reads TGCGCCAGCAGCTTGATGGACACCTCCTACGAGCAGTACTTC. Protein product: CASSLMDTSYEQYF.

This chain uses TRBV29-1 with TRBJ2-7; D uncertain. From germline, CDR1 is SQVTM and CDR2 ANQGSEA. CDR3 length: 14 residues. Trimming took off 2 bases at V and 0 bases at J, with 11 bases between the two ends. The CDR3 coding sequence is TGCAGCGTTGAACTGCCCCATCCCTCCTACGAGCAGTACTTC. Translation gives CSVELPHPSYEQYF.

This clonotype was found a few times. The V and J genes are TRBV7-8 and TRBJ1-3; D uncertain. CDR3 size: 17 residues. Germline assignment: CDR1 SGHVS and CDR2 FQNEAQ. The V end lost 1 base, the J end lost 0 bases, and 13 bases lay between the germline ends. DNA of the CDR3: TGTGCCAGCAGCTTAGTCCGGATAGGCCGCTCTGGAAACACCATATATTTT. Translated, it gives CASSLVRIGRSGNTIYF.

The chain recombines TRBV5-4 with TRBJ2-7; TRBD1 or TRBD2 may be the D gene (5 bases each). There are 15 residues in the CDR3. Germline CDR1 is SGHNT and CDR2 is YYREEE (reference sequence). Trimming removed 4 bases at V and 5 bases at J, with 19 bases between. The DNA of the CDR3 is TGTGCCAGCAGCCCCCGGGACCAACGCAGGAACGAGCAGTACTTC. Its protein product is CASSPRDQRRNEQYF.

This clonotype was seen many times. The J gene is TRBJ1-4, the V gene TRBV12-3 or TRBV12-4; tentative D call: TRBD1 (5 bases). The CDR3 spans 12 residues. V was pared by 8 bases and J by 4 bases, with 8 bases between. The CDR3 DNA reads TGTGCCAGCTCAGGGATTAATGAAAAACTGTTTTTT. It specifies CASSGINEKLFF.

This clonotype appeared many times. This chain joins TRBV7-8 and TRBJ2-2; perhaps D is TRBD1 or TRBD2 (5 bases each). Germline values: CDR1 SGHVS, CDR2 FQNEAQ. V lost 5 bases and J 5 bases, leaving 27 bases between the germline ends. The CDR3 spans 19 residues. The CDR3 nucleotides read TGTGCCAGCAGCCGAAAATATGGGGGTTCGGGCCAAAAAACCGGGGAGCTGTTTTTT. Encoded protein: CASSRKYGGSGQKTGELFF.

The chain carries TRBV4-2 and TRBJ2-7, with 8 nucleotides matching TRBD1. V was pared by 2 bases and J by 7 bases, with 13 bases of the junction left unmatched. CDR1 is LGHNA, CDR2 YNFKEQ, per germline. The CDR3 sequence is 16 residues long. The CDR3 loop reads CASSQLAGQGAGEQYF. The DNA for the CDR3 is TGTGCCAGCAGCCAACTTGCCGGACAGGGCGCAGGAGAGCAGTACTTC.

In DNA, the CDR3 is TGTGCCAGCAGCCCTAGCGGGGGAGACAATGAGCAGTTCTTC. Encoded protein: CASSPSGGDNEQFF. The J gene is TRBJ2-1, the V gene TRBV7-2, with 10 nucleotides matching TRBD2. V lost 5 bases and J lost 5; bases outside the gene matches: 3. Looked up from germline, CDR1 is SGHTA and CDR2 is FQGNSA. CDR3 length equals 14 residues.

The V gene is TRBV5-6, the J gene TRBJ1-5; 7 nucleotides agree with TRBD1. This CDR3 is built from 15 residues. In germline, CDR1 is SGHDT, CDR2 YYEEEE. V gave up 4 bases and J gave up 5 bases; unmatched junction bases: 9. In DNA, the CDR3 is TGTGCCAGCAGCAAACAGGGACAGTGGTATCAGCCCCAGCATTTT. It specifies CASSKQGQWYQPQHF. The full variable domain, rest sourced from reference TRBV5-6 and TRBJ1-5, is DAGVTQSPTHLIKTRGQQVTLRCSPKSGHDTVSWYQQALGQGPQFIFQYYEEEERQRGNFPDRFSGHQFPNYSSELNVNALLLGDSALYLCASSKQGQWYQPQHFGDGTRLSIL.